This T cell receptor beta chain was sequenced during a study of shared clonotypes between healthy human individuals. Study-wide results and limits: Depth of sequencing was expected to influence donor clonotype sharing. Few donors limited the genetic and exposure-history diversity represented. Lower generation probabilities were found for non-shared clonotypes than for those shared by all four donors.

Looked up from germline, CDR1 is MNHEY and CDR2 is SMNVEV (reference sequence). J was trimmed by 2 bases and V by 6 bases; bases with no gene match: 14. CDR3 length equals 17 residues. On this clone: Antigen specificity is unknown.

Method: immunoSEQ multiplex PCR; TCRdb's copy keeps in-frame clones and lacks some. This repertoire shows some 980,000 clones, more than 75% found once; its top ten account for about 1.5%. Subsets obtained from CD4+ cells comprised CD45RA+ naive and CD45RA-negative memory cells. The sample was memory CD4+ T cells sorted from blood. Subset denoted: CD45RA-negative fraction. The sequence came from a man younger than 35 in good health. This sequence joins TRBV27 and TRBJ1-2, with 8 bases aligning to TRBD1. DNA of the CDR3: TGTGCCAGCAGACTAGCCGATAGACAGGGGAACAACTATGGCTACACCTTC. This translates into CASRLADRQGNNYGYTF.